This T cell receptor beta chain was captured in a study of blood T cell repertoires in COVID-19 (TCRdb year 2020). Regarding the complete study: Samples covering the acute and convalescent phases of COVID-19 were provided by collaborators in the United States, Italy and Spain. The sample metadata nearly always contained a de-identified subject ID, COVID-19 status, age in years and sex. Samples were obtained from the ongoing ImmuneRACE study (first 160 participants) and from some 1,300 subjects provided by 6 global collaborators. The repertoires were released in a freely available public database intended as a resource for research on the immune response to SARS-CoV-2. Subjects who had been exposed to COVID-19, were actively infected with it, or had recovered from it provided the deeply sampled blood TCRbeta repertoires that made up the dataset. Where HLA class I and class II types were available, the types were taken from metadata supplied by the sample provider, not from assay-based typing. The material from the prospective study consisted of cDNA or gDNA derived from T cells, B-cell-depleted T cells, or PBMCs.

The CDR3 numbers 13 residues from cysteine through phenylalanine. Only the CDR3 region is kept as DNA, spanning 39 bases read in frame from base 1. CDR1 and CDR2 are read off the germline V gene (reference sequence) as LNHDA and SQIVND. Trimming accounts for 7 bases at V and 3 bases at J, while the number of junction bases matched to no gene is 3. The study at large found these results: The amount of clinical and demographic metadata varied by source and participant and was provided uncurated.

The immunoSEQ Assay, a bias-controlled multiplex PCR, was used to amplify TCRbeta CDR3 regions from genomic DNA. The authors processed their data as follows. The number of nucleated cells in each sample was estimated by amplification of reference gene primers within the assay. To quantify the absolute abundance of each unique TCRbeta CDR3 rearrangement, sequence reads were collapsed and filtered. For each sample, productive Simpson clonality was calculated as the square root of Simpson's diversity index across productive rearrangements. TCRdb stores this immuneACCESS table with in-frame sequences only. Part of the clones is absent; in the studies checked, under half of the shortfall reflects unresolved V genes, and no reason is known for the rest. Clone size and V and J calls were adopted from that table, with D and trimming inferred from the DNA. For this sample the table gives a few hundred thousand clones, of which around 88% were detected only once. The biggest ten clones account for roughly 13% of the sample.

In Seattle, one collaborating source enrolled patients while the infection was active and tracked those patients longitudinally over the course of disease. The collaborating institutions used their own protocols to collect whole blood in K2EDTA tubes. Collaborator samples were shipped for TCRbeta analysis as frozen whole blood, isolated PBMCs, or DNA extracted from either sample type. To note about this clone: Its antigen specificity is not known. No much larger clonotype is one base removed from it; base qualities were not supplied.

The TCR sequence derives from a woman aged 45-65 years with COVID-19, enrolled during active disease. This sequence uses TRBV19 and TRBJ2-5; 9 of the junction bases match TRBD1. The material sequenced was peripheral blood. Here is the DNA: TGTGCCAGTACTAGGACAGGGGAAGAGACCCAGTACTTC. The translation is CASTRTGEETQYF.